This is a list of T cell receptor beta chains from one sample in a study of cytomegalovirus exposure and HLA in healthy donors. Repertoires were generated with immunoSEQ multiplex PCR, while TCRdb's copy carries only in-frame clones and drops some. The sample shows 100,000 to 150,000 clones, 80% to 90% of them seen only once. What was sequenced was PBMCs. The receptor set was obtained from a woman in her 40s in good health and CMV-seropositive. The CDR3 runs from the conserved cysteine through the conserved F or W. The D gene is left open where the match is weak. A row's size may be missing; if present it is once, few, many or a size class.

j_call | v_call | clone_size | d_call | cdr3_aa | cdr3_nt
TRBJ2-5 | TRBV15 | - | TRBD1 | CASGGRGGGTAETQYF | TGTGCCTCAGGGGGCCGGGGAGGCGGGACCGCGGAGACCCAGTACTTC
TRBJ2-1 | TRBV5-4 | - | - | CASSDGGSSYNEQFF | TGTGCCAGCAGCGATGGGGGGTCGTCCTACAATGAGCAGTTCTTC
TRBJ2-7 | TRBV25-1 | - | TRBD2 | CASSSIAGQYF | TGTGCCAGCAGTTCTATAGCGGGGCAGTACTTC
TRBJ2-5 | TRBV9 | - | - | CASSMSTEYQETQYF | TGTGCCAGCAGCATGTCGACAGAGTACCAAGAGACCCAGTACTTC
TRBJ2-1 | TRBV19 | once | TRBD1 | CASSRDREGSYNEQFF | TGTGCCAGTAGTAGGGACAGGGAGGGATCCTACAATGAGCAGTTCTTC
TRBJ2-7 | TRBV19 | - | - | CASSIVATGLTTSYEQYF | TGTGCCAGTAGTATAGTTGCGACAGGCCTGACCACCTCCTACGAGCAGTACTTC
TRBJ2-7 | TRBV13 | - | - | CASSSGLKNYEQYF | TGTGCCAGCAGCTCAGGACTGAAGAACTACGAGCAGTACTTC
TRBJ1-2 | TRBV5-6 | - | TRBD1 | CASSWDREANYGYTF | TGTGCCAGCAGCTGGGACAGGGAAGCTAACTATGGCTACACCTTC
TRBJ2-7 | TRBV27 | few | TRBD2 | CASRSPGLAASYEQYF | TGTGCCAGCAGATCCCCGGGACTAGCGGCATCCTACGAGCAGTACTTC
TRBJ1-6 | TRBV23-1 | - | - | CASSQTDRRVPLSNSPLHF | TGCGCCAGCAGTCAGACGGACCGCAGGGTTCCTTTGAGTAATTCACCCCTCCACTTT
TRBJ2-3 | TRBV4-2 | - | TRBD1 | CASSQDQRQGFLDTQYF | TGTGCCAGCAGCCAAGATCAGAGACAGGGTTTTCTGGATACGCAGTATTTT
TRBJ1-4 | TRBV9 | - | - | CASSPLGGTTNEKLFF | TGTGCCAGCAGCCCCTTAGGGGGAACAACTAATGAAAAACTGTTTTTT
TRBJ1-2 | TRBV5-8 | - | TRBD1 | CASSLRDRAYGYTF | TGTGCCAGCAGCTTGAGGGACAGGGCCTATGGCTACACCTTC
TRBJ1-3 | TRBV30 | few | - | CAWRASDRGTIYF | TGTGCCTGGAGGGCTAGTGACCGGGGCACCATATATTTT
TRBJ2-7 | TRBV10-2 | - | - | CGVSGVGAYEQYF | TGCGGGGTGTCAGGGGTCGGGGCATACGAGCAGTACTTC
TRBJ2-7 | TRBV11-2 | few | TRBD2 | CASSTRGTSGKYYEQYF | TGTGCCAGCAGCACCAGAGGGACTAGCGGGAAGTACTACGAGCAGTACTTC
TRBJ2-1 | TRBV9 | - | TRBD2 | CASSVGASGRPNNEQFF | TGTGCCAGCAGCGTAGGGGCTAGCGGGAGACCCAACAATGAGCAGTTCTTC
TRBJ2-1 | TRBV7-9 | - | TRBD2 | CASSLVSGINEQFF | TGTGCCAGCAGCTTAGTAAGCGGGATCAATGAGCAGTTCTTC
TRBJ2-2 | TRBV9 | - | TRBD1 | CASSVQGAPTGELFF | TGTGCCAGCAGCGTACAGGGGGCGCCTACCGGGGAGCTGTTTTTT
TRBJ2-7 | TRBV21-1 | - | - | CASSKRQGGYGEQYF | TGTGCCAGCAGCAAACGGCAGGGAGGGTACGGCGAGCAGTACTTC
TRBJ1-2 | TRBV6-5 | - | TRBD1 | CASSLDRVYGYTF | TGTGCCAGCAGTCTTGACAGGGTCTATGGCTACACCTTC
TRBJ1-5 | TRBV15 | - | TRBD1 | CATSDRDRGPLQPQHF | TGTGCCACCAGCGATAGGGACAGGGGGCCCCTTCAGCCCCAGCATTTT
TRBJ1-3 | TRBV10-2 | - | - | CASSESGGTGNTIYF | TGCGCCAGCAGTGAGTCGGGGGGAACTGGAAACACCATATATTTT
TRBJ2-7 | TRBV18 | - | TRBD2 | CASSPGTSTIEQYF | TGTGCCAGCTCTCCCGGGACTAGTACGATCGAGCAGTACTTC
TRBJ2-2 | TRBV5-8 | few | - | CASSLAPRGLATGELFF | TGTGCCAGCAGCTTGGCCCCCCGGGGGTTGGCCACCGGGGAGCTGTTTTTT
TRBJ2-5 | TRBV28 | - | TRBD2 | CASTPGRMKTQYF | TGTGCCAGCACCCCCGGGAGGATGAAGACCCAGTACTTC
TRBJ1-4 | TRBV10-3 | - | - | CAISESGDRGEKLFF | TGTGCCATCAGTGAGTCCGGGGACCGGGGGGAAAAACTGTTTTTT
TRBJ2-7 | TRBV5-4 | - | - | CASSPDRTTYEQYF | TGTGCCAGCAGCCCGGACAGGACTACCTACGAGCAGTACTTC
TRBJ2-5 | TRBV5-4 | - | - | CASSLDSGETQYF | TGTGCCAGCAGCTTAGATTCGGGGGAGACCCAGTACTTC
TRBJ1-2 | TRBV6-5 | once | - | CASSWGTRTNYGYTF | TGTGCCAGCAGTTGGGGGACACGAACTAACTATGGCTACACCTTC
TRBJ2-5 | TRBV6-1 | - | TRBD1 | CASSVTGGGETQYF | TGTGCCAGCAGTGTGACAGGGGGCGGCGAGACCCAGTACTTC
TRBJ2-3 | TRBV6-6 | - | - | CASSPSTDTQYF | TGTGCCAGCAGTCCTAGCACAGATACGCAGTATTTT
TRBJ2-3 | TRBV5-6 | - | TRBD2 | CASSLGWTSGDTDTQYF | TGTGCCAGCAGCTTGGGCTGGACTAGCGGGGACACAGATACGCAGTATTTT
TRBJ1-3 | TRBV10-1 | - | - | CASSENQGAGNTIYF | TGCGCCAGCAGTGAAAATCAAGGGGCTGGAAACACCATATATTTT
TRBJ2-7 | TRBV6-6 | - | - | CASSYGDSYEQYF | TGTGCCAGCAGTTACGGGGACTCCTACGAGCAGTACTTC
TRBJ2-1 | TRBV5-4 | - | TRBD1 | CASSTDRGLYNEQFF | TGTGCCAGCAGCACGGACAGGGGTTTATACAATGAGCAGTTCTTC
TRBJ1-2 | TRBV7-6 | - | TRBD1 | CASSSVTGANYGYTF | TGTGCCAGCAGCTCCGTCACAGGGGCTAACTATGGCTACACCTTC
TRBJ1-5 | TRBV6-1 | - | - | CASTYGVNQPQHF | TGTGCCAGCACCTACGGGGTCAATCAGCCCCAGCATTTT
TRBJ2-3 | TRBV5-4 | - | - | CASSQDSFGDTQYF | TGTGCCAGCAGCCAGGACAGTTTCGGAGATACGCAGTATTTT
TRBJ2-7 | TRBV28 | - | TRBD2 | CASSSLQSGLAAPRDEQYF | TGTGCCAGCAGTTCGCTCCAGTCGGGACTAGCGGCACCCCGTGACGAGCAGTACTTC